These 29 T cell receptor beta chains came from one sample sequenced in a study of blood T cell repertoires in COVID-19 (dated by TCRdb to the early 2020s). Receptors were amplified or captured by the immunoSEQ multiplex PCR assay. The table comes from immuneACCESS by way of TCRdb, which keeps in-frame sequences with V and J called. Part of the clones is missing from these tables; in studies checked, under half for an unresolved V gene and the rest for unknown reasons. The sample records fewer than 250,000 clones, 80% to 90% of which are singletons. Together, the top ten hold approximately 2.9% of the sample. Sequencing input: peripheral blood. The source of these receptors is a man in his fifties with active or convalescent COVID-19.

The chain couples TRBV4-2 to TRBJ2-2; TRBD2 aligns across 9 bases. The CDR3 length is 16 residues. The V segment lost 1 base and the J segment 2 bases; nucleotides outside the gene matches: 2. In germline, CDR1 is LGHNA, CDR2 YNFKEQ. This CDR3 reads CASSQALAGNTGELFF. CDR3 sequence (DNA): TGTGCCAGCAGCCAAGCCCTAGCGGGAAACACCGGGGAGCTGTTTTTT.

V and J are TRBV6-5 and TRBJ1-3; D not resolved. The V gene's germline CDR1 is MNHEY and CDR2 SVGAGI. V lost 8 bases and J 0 bases, leaving 8 bases between the germline ends. The CDR3 has 13 residues. In nucleotides, the CDR3 is TGTGCCAGCCGGGGATCCTCTGGAAACACCATATATTTT. Residues: CASRGSSGNTIYF.

J is TRBJ2-7 and V is TRBV6-5, with 7 bases aligning to TRBD2. J gave up 3 bases and V 8 bases, and 4 bases lay outside the gene matches. In germline, CDR1 is MNHEY, CDR2 SVGAGI. The CDR3 is made up of 12 amino acids. CDR3 coding DNA: TGTGCCAGCCGAGCGGGAATCTACGAGCAGTACTTC. This gives the protein CASRAGIYEQYF.

The J gene is TRBJ1-2, the V gene TRBV28; 8 nucleotides match TRBD1. This CDR3 comprises 14 residues. Germline CDR1 MDHEN, CDR2 SYDVKM. Trimming took 1 base from V and 8 from J; bases not matched to a gene: 6. The CDR3 here is CASSLSQGARGYTF. The CDR3 region has the DNA TGTGCCAGCAGTTTATCCCAGGGGGCGAGGGGCTACACCTTC.

The rearrangement uses TRBV13 and TRBJ1-1, with D uncertain. This CDR3 spans 13 amino acids. V shed 5 bases and J shed 1 base, with 8 bases lying between them. Germline CDR1 PRHDT, CDR2 FYEKMQ (reference sequence). CDR3 amino acids: CASSVSWNTEAFF. The DNA of the CDR3 is TGTGCCAGCAGCGTCTCTTGGAACACTGAAGCTTTCTTT. Complete variable domain (other parts from reference TRBV13 and TRBJ1-1): AAGVIQSPRHLIKEKRETATLKCYPIPRHDTVYWYQQGPGQDPQFLISFYEKMQSDKGSIPDRFSAQQFSDYHSELNMSSLELGDSALYFCASSVSWNTEAFFGQGTRLTVV.

The V and J genes are TRBV6-5 and TRBJ1-6, with unresolved D. Germline loops: CDR1 MNHEY, CDR2 SVGAGI. The CDR3 covers 14 residues. Trimming cost V 10 bases and J 5 bases, with 15 bases left between them. DNA of the CDR3: TGTGCCACCTCGCGGGGTATGAATAATTCACCCCTCCACTTT. The encoded protein is CATSRGMNNSPLHF.

The J gene is TRBJ2-1, the V gene TRBV9, with TRBD2 matching 10 bases. The CDR3 loop spans 16 amino acids. The V and J ends lost 0 bases and 7 bases, in that order; junction bases with no gene match: 7. In germline, CDR1 is SGDLS, CDR2 YYNGEE. CDR3 nucleotides: TGTGCCAGCAGCGTAGATCCTAGCGGGAGATGGAATGAGCAGTTCTTC. Translating it yields CASSVDPSGRWNEQFF.

This clone was picked up one time. The CDR3 DNA follows: TGTGCCTGGAGTGGACAGGGAAACCAGCCCCAGCATTTT. Amino acid sequence: CAWSGQGNQPQHF. The gene calls are TRBV30 and TRBJ1-5, with 7 bases that match TRBD1. This CDR3 comprises 13 residues. Germline CDR1 and CDR2: GTSNPN and SVGIG (reference sequence). J lost 7 bases, V lost 1 base, and 4 bases had no gene match.

This sequence joins TRBV24-1 and TRBJ2-5; maybe TRBD1 (6 bases). Germline CDR1 KGHDR, CDR2 SFDVKD. V was trimmed by 2 bases and J by 6 bases, leaving 12 bases between them. CDR3 length equals 14 residues. The CDR3 is CATSDWAGEQTQYF. The DNA for the CDR3 is TGTGCCACCAGTGATTGGGCAGGGGAACAGACCCAGTACTTC.

The J gene is TRBJ2-7, the V gene TRBV2, with 7 bases that match TRBD2. CDR1 is SNHLY, CDR2 FYNNEI, per germline. This CDR3 has 14 residues. The J segment lost 7 bases and the V segment lost 3 bases, leaving 9 bases of the junction unmatched. CDR3 residues: CASSDLGGPGEQYF. CDR3 bases: TGTGCCAGCAGTGATCTGGGAGGGCCGGGTGAGCAGTACTTC.

This sequence joins TRBV24-1 and TRBJ2-6; D not resolved. CDR3 length: 15 amino acids. The V end was cut by 2 bases, the J end by 4 bases, with 8 bases between. Germline V gene data show CDR1 as KGHDR and CDR2 as SFDVKD. The CDR3 nucleotides read TGTGCCACCAGTGATTGGAGTTCCGGGGCCAACGTCCTGACTTTC. It specifies CATSDWSSGANVLTF.

V and J are TRBV27 and TRBJ1-5; possible D gene TRBD1, 6 bases. V gave up 3 bases and J gave up 0 bases, with 21 bases separating them. This CDR3 is built from 19 residues. Per germline, CDR1 MNHEY and CDR2 SMNVEV (reference sequence). This CDR3 is CASSFLSPGTPYSNQPQHF. CDR3 bases: TGTGCCAGCAGTTTTCTTTCCCCTGGGACACCATATAGCAATCAGCCCCAGCATTTT.

The chain is built from TRBV7-3 and TRBJ2-1; 13 bases map to TRBD2. V was clipped by 5 bases and J by 7 bases; unmatched bases: 11. This CDR3 has 17 residues. The germline gives CDR1 SGHTA, CDR2 FQGTGA. The CDR3 reads CASSLKGLAGIGNEQFF. CDR3 nucleotide sequence: TGTGCCAGCAGCCTCAAGGGACTAGCGGGAATTGGGAATGAGCAGTTCTTC.

J is TRBJ1-4 and V is TRBV5-6; D is uncertain. V lost 4 bases and J 5 bases, leaving 12 bases between the germline ends. The CDR3 is made up of 14 amino acids. Germline V gives CDR1 SGHDT, CDR2 YYEEEE. The CDR3 sequence: CASSEGSRNEKLFF. In DNA, the CDR3 is TGTGCCAGCAGCGAGGGATCCCGAAATGAAAAACTGTTTTTT.

The chain links TRBV7-9 to TRBJ2-3; TRBD2 matches 8 bases. This CDR3 has 16 residues. From germline, CDR1 is SEHNR and CDR2 FQNEAQ (reference sequence). Losses at the gene ends were 2 bases for V and 2 bases for J; bases not matched to a gene: 6. CDR3 DNA sequence: TGTGCCAGCAGCTTAAAGCGGGGGCCCTACACAGATACGCAGTATTTT. This codes for CASSLKRGPYTDTQYF.

The rearrangement joins TRBV20-1 to TRBJ1-2; 8 bases line up with TRBD1. J gave up 4 bases and V 3 bases, and 10 bases lay outside the gene matches. The CDR3 consists of 15 residues. Germline V lookup: CDR1 DFQATT, CDR2 SNEGSKA (reference sequence). DNA of the CDR3: TGCAGTGCTAGTGAAAGTCAGGGGGCACTCTATGGCTACACCTTC. This sequence encodes CSASESQGALYGYTF.

The rearrangement uses TRBV19 and TRBJ2-1; 10 nucleotides line up with TRBD1. Germline V gene data show CDR1 as LNHDA and CDR2 as SQIVND (reference sequence). V lost 5 bases to trimming and J lost 5 bases; unmatched junction nucleotides: 9. This CDR3 region has 16 residues. The CDR3 sequence is CASSVGQGVPHNEQFF. The CDR3 bases are TGTGCCAGTAGTGTAGGACAGGGGGTGCCCCACAATGAGCAGTTCTTC.

The gene calls are TRBV11-3 and TRBJ2-5; TRBD2 matches 7 bases. Germline V CDR1 and CDR2: SGHNT, YENEEA. This CDR3 spans 13 amino acids. V lost 5 bases, J lost 5 bases, and 5 bases stayed unmatched. The CDR3 DNA is TGTGCCAGCAGCCCTAGCGGTATTGAGACCCAGTACTTC. This translates into CASSPSGIETQYF.

The V gene is TRBV10-2, the J gene TRBJ2-7, with D perhaps TRBD2 (6 bases). The CDR3 sequence is 14 residues long. V was pared by 3 bases and J by 0 bases, with 9 bases between. In germline, CDR1 is WSHSY, CDR2 SAAADI. CDR3 coding DNA: TGCGCCAGCAGTGAAAGGAGGGTCTCCTACGAGCAGTACTTC. This translates into CASSERRVSYEQYF.

The chain has TRBV5-6 and TRBJ2-1; D uncertain. From germline, CDR1 is SGHDT and CDR2 YYEEEE. Trimming pared 1 base from V and 6 bases from J, leaving 5 bases between. This CDR3 contains 12 residues. The CDR3 here is CASSLWLNEQFF. In DNA, the CDR3 is TGTGCCAGCAGCTTGTGGCTCAATGAGCAGTTCTTC.

This clone occurred a few times. The rearrangement joins TRBV2 to TRBJ2-3; possibly TRBD1 for D (5 bases). Germline assignment: CDR1 SNHLY and CDR2 FYNNEI. The V end lost 10 bases, the J end lost 0 bases, and 14 bases lay between the germline ends. The CDR3 runs 14 residues. The CDR3 spells CATSGLLSTDTQYF. Written as DNA, the CDR3 is TGTGCCACCTCAGGGCTCCTTAGCACAGATACGCAGTATTTT.

The genes are TRBV11-3 and TRBJ1-1, with D unresolved. The CDR3 runs 13 residues. CDR1 and CDR2 (germline): SGHNT, YENEEA. Trimming shortened V by 4 bases and J by 3 bases, and 9 bases separated the two germline ends. As DNA, the CDR3 is TGTGCCAGCAGCTCCCGCGGAGACACTGAAGCTTTCTTT. This sequence encodes CASSSRGDTEAFF.

In this sample, this clone turned up once. V gene TRBV5-4 combines with J gene TRBJ1-4; TRBD1 might be the D (6 bases). The CDR3 consists of 17 residues. The germline V gene has CDR1 SGHNT and CDR2 YYREEE (reference sequence). The ends were cut back, 0 bases at V and 5 bases at J, with 17 bases in the middle. CDR3 sequence reads: CASSLGVQGGLNEKLFF. The DNA of the CDR3 is TGTGCCAGCAGCTTGGGGGTACAGGGTGGGCTCAATGAAAAACTGTTTTTT.

This clone was counted a single time. V usage is TRBV5-1 and J usage is TRBJ2-5; TRBD2 matches 7 bases. The germline V gene encodes CDR1 SGHRS and CDR2 YFSETQ. This CDR3 spans 13 amino acids. After removal of 7 bases from V and 4 bases from J, the junction contained 7 bases not matched to a gene. The CDR3 protein is CASSREAIETQYF. The CDR3 DNA follows: TGCGCCAGCTCCCGGGAGGCTATAGAGACCCAGTACTTC.

V is TRBV6-5 and J is TRBJ2-4; 7 nucleotides match TRBD2. V shed 7 bases, J shed 3 bases, and the junction held 6 bases outside the gene matches. CDR1 is MNHEY and CDR2 is SVGAGI in the germline V gene. This CDR3 comprises 14 residues. The CDR3 DNA reads as TGTGCCAGCACGGGGGGACTGGGCAAAAACATTCAGTACTTC. As protein: CASTGGLGKNIQYF.

This chain links TRBV27 with TRBJ1-5; no definite D call. Deletions cut 3 bases from V and 6 bases from J, with 12 bases between. The germline V gene has CDR1 MNHEY and CDR2 SMNVEV (reference sequence). CDR3 length: 14 residues. The CDR3 bases are TGTGCCAGCAGTTTTCGGGGAGTGGGTCAGCCCCAGCATTTT. Its translation: CASSFRGVGQPQHF.

This clone has just a few counts. The chain employs TRBV4-3 and TRBJ1-1, with 8 bases that match TRBD1. The CDR3 covers 15 residues. From germline, CDR1 is LGHNA and CDR2 YSLEER. V gave up 1 base and J gave up 1 base; unmatched junction bases: 2. The DNA of the CDR3 is TGCGCCAGCAGCCAAGTCCAGGGGGCGAACACTGAAGCTTTCTTT. Residues: CASSQVQGANTEAFF.

On this clone: This sample includes further DNA sequences coding for the same CDR3. The rearrangement uses TRBV9 and TRBJ1-1; D unclear. The CDR3 is 13 residues long. CDR1 is SGDLS, CDR2 YYNGEE, per germline. The germline V and J ends were trimmed by 5 bases and 5 bases, with 13 bases remaining between them. CDR3 sequence reads: CASSSRPGTEAFF. In nucleotides, the CDR3 is TGTGCCAGCAGTAGCAGGCCGGGGACTGAAGCTTTCTTT.

This clone showed up just a few times. The genes are TRBV4-1 and TRBJ2-7; a weak D match, TRBD2 (5 bases). V was shortened by 1 base and J by 7 bases, with 8 bases between the two germline ends. The length of the CDR3 is 12 residues. The V gene's germline CDR1 is MGHRA and CDR2 YSYEKL. For the CDR3, the DNA is TGCGCCAGCAGCCAAGTGGGGAGAGAGCAGTACTTC. Amino acids: CASSQVGREQYF.